These 24 T cell receptor beta chains were all obtained from the same sample, sequenced in a study of CD8+CD57+ T cells in acquired aplastic anemia. Genomic DNA provided the template from which TCR beta VDJ and CDR3 profiles were obtained. One entry per CDR3 protein, called by TCRdb with MiXCR from the reads. The table lists about 180,000 distinct CDR3 sequences, about 44% of them singletons. An expansion of CD8+CD57+ cells by flow cytometry had been shown in patients chosen for sequencing. The specimen was sorted CD4+, CD8+, or CD8+CD57+ T cells (not recorded which) from PBMCs. These receptors were collected from a human donor with aplastic anemia.

The gene calls are TRBV4-1 and TRBJ2-7; 7 bases are a match to TRBD1. Germline lookup yields CDR1 MGHRA and CDR2 YSYEKL. The CDR3 covers 14 residues. J lost 4 bases, V lost 2 bases, and 5 bases had no gene match. The CDR3 reads CASSQSTGWYEQYF. The CDR3 coding sequence is TGCGCCAGCAGCCAATCGACAGGGTGGTACGAGCAGTACTTC.

The table lists this clonotype with many counts. V and J are TRBV19 and TRBJ2-2; D not resolved. The CDR3 contains 11 residues. Trimming shortened V by 9 bases and J by 6 bases, and 8 bases separated the two germline ends. Germline-derived CDR1 and CDR2 are LNHDA and SQIVND (reference sequence). The CDR3: CASSLAGELFF. The CDR3 nucleotides are TGTGCCAGCAGCTTGGCCGGGGAGCTGTTTTTT.

This clonotype appeared many times. This sequence joins TRBV5-4 and TRBJ2-5; either TRBD1 or TRBD2 may fit D (5 bases each). CDR3 length: 13 amino acids. V was trimmed by 2 bases and J by 5 bases, leaving 10 bases between them. CDR1 is SGHNT, CDR2 YYREEE, per germline (reference sequence). CDR3 bases: TGTGCCAGCAGCTTTGGCAGGGAGGAGACCCAGTACTTC. Protein: CASSFGREETQYF.

A few counts support this clonotype. The chain recombines TRBV10-3 with TRBJ2-7; D unclear. This CDR3 contains 15 residues. Germline V gene sequence: CDR1 ENHRY, CDR2 SYGVKD. Trimming pared 7 bases from V and 0 bases from J, leaving 16 bases between. CDR3 nucleotides: TGTGCCATCATGAAAGCTCCCGAAAGCTCCTACGAGCAGTACTTC. It specifies CAIMKAPESSYEQYF.

Ten or more counts support this clonotype. V usage is TRBV19 and J usage is TRBJ2-2; 8 nucleotides line up with TRBD1. V gave up 3 bases and J gave up 7 bases; unmatched junction bases: 7. Germline lookup yields CDR1 LNHDA and CDR2 SQIVND (reference sequence). CDR3 length equals 15 residues. The CDR3 reads CASSIQTGADGELFF. CDR3 sequence (DNA): TGTGCCAGTAGTATCCAGACAGGGGCGGACGGGGAGCTGTTTTTT. The whole variable domain, remainder taken from reference TRBV19 and TRBJ2-2, is DGGITQSPKYLFRKEGQNVTLSCEQNLNHDAMYWYRQDPGQGLRLIYYSQIVNDFQKGDIAEGYSVSREKKESFPLTVTSAQKNPTAFYLCASSIQTGADGELFFGEGSRLTVL.

V is TRBV19 and J is TRBJ1-1, with D unclear. CDR1 and CDR2 (germline): LNHDA, SQIVND (reference sequence). Between the trimmed V and J ends, which lost 3 bases and 1 base, there was a span of 9 bases. The CDR3 loop spans 14 amino acids. The DNA for the CDR3 is TGTGCCAGTAGTATGGTTCAGAGGAACACTGAAGCTTTCTTT. Amino acid sequence: CASSMVQRNTEAFF. Full variable domain (outside the CDR3, taken from reference TRBV19 and TRBJ1-1): DGGITQSPKYLFRKEGQNVTLSCEQNLNHDAMYWYRQDPGQGLRLIYYSQIVNDFQKGDIAEGYSVSREKKESFPLTVTSAQKNPTAFYLCASSMVQRNTEAFFGQGTRLTVV.

This rearrangement joins TRBV19 to TRBJ2-7; a weak D match, TRBD2 (5 bases). This CDR3 has 16 residues. Looked up from germline, CDR1 is LNHDA and CDR2 is SQIVND (reference sequence). Trimming shortened V by 9 bases and J by 4 bases, and 25 bases separated the two germline ends. Here the CDR3 reads CASALYPDSTYYEQYF. Here the CDR3 DNA reads TGTGCCAGCGCCCTTTACCCGGACTCAACCTATTACGAGCAGTACTTC.

This clonotype came up many times. The chain recombines TRBV6-2 or TRBV6-3 with TRBJ2-7; no clear D gene. Germline V gene sequence: CDR1 MNHEY, CDR2 SVGEGT. The ends were cut back, 3 bases at V and 4 bases at J, with 7 bases in the middle. The CDR3 length is 12 residues. The CDR3 spells CASSYPSYEQYF. CDR3 DNA: TGTGCCAGCAGTTATCCATCGTACGAGCAGTACTTC.

The CDR3 nucleotides are TGTGCCAGCAGCTCCGCTGGTGGCGCTAGCTCCTACAATGAGCAGTTCTTC. Translation gives CASSSAGGASSYNEQFF. V is TRBV11-2 and J is TRBJ2-1, with D uncertain. Per germline, CDR1 SGHAT and CDR2 FQNNGV. The CDR3 contains 17 residues. Trimming shortened V by 4 bases and J by 0 bases, and 16 bases separated the two germline ends. The variable domain in full, completed from reference TRBV11-2 and TRBJ2-1, reads EAGVAQSPRYKIIEKRQSVAFWCNPISGHATLYWYQQILGQGPKLLIQFQNNGVVDDSQLPKDRFSAERLKGVDSTLKIQPAKLEDSAVYLCASSSAGGASSYNEQFFGPGTRLTVL.

The CDR3 protein is CASSPGPLGELFF. In nucleotides, the CDR3 is TGTGCCAGCAGCCCCGGGCCCCTCGGCGAGCTGTTTTTT. The rearrangement joins TRBV6-1 to TRBJ2-2; D gene unclear. The CDR3 sequence is 13 residues long. V was pared by 6 bases and J by 11 bases, with 16 bases between. Germline V CDR1 and CDR2: MNHNS, SASEGT.

The V and J genes are TRBV25-1 and TRBJ1-1, with D maybe TRBD1 (5 bases). Between the trimmed V and J ends, which lost 4 bases and 4 bases, there was a span of 22 bases. Germline V gene data show CDR1 as MGHDK and CDR2 as SYGVNS. This CDR3 is built from 17 residues. The CDR3 reads CASSAPTLRGRGTEAFF. DNA of the CDR3: TGTGCCAGCAGTGCCCCCACGCTACGGGGAAGGGGCACTGAAGCTTTCTTT.

For the CDR3, the DNA is TGTGCTATCCCGGGACAGGGGAACAATGAGCAGTTCTTC. Translated, it gives CAIPGQGNNEQFF. The rearrangement links TRBV7-7 to TRBJ2-1, with 10 bases aligning to TRBD1. The CDR3 is made up of 13 amino acids. CDR1 is SSHAT and CDR2 is FNYEAQ in the germline V gene (reference sequence).

This clonotype was counted at least ten times. The chain employs TRBV5-1 and TRBJ2-5, with 11 bases aligning to TRBD2. With 2 bases clipped from V and 2 bases from J, the junction kept 8 bases outside the gene matches. Germline V gives CDR1 SGHRS, CDR2 YFSETQ. This CDR3 is built from 17 residues. CDR3 sequence: CASSFWLAGGFQETQYF. In DNA, the CDR3 is TGCGCCAGCAGCTTCTGGCTAGCGGGGGGCTTTCAAGAGACCCAGTACTTC.

The J gene is TRBJ2-1, the V gene TRBV24-1; D might be TRBD2 (5 bases). V lost 2 bases and J lost 7, with 14 bases in between. The CDR3 is made up of 15 amino acids. Germline CDR1 KGHDR, CDR2 SFDVKD. In DNA, the CDR3 is TGTGCCACCAGTGATTCCCGGGAATCAAGTAATGAGCAGTTCTTC. It translates to CATSDSRESSNEQFF.

There are many counts of this clonotype. This chain uses TRBV20-1 with TRBJ2-3; no clear D gene. The germline V gene has CDR1 DFQATT and CDR2 SNEGSKA (reference sequence). The length of the CDR3 is 13 residues. Deletions cut 0 bases from V and 11 bases from J, with 15 bases between. The CDR3 spells CSARDLVAGGQYF. The CDR3 DNA is TGCAGTGCTAGAGATCTGGTAGCCGGCGGGCAGTATTTT.

This clonotype has at least ten counts. The chain couples TRBV15 to TRBJ2-1; 9 bases line up with TRBD1. This CDR3 is 16 amino acids long. V lost 3 bases, J lost 4 bases, and 7 bases stayed unmatched. The germline gives CDR1 LNHNV, CDR2 YYDKDF (reference sequence). DNA for the CDR3: TGTGCCACCAGCAGTTACACCGGGACAGGGTACAATGAGCAGTTCTTC. This gives the protein CATSSYTGTGYNEQFF.

The chain combines TRBV29-1 with TRBJ1-2; 7 nucleotides line up with TRBD1. Germline trimming cut 1 base from V and 6 bases from J; bases unmatched to any gene: 2. Germline V gene data show CDR1 as SQVTM and CDR2 as ANQGSEA. The CDR3 is 12 residues long. CDR3 nucleotides: TGCAGCGTTGAAGGACAGGGAGATGGCTACACCTTC. The encoded protein is CSVEGQGDGYTF. Full variable domain (outside the CDR3, taken from reference TRBV29-1 and TRBJ1-2): SAVISQKPSRDICQRGTSLTIQCQVDSQVTMMFWYRQQPGQSLTLIATANQGSEATYESGFVIDKFPISRPNLTFSTLTVSNMSPEDSSIYLCSVEGQGDGYTFGSGTRLTVV.

The chain employs TRBV4-1 and TRBJ2-7; D might be TRBD2 (5 bases). Trimming cost V 7 bases and J 3 bases, with 16 bases left between them. CDR1 MGHRA and CDR2 YSYEKL come from the germline V gene. The CDR3 consists of 14 residues. CDR3 loop: CASKPRRGVYEQYF. The CDR3 DNA follows: TGCGCCAGCAAACCTCGACGGGGAGTCTACGAGCAGTACTTC.

The gene calls are TRBV7-6 and TRBJ1-1; D not certain. Trimming shortened V by 5 bases and J by 8 bases, and 9 bases separated the two germline ends. The germline gives CDR1 SGHVS, CDR2 FNYEAQ. CDR3 size: 11 residues. The CDR3 nucleotides read TGTGCCAGCAGCCTTGGACTGGAAGCTTTCTTT. Its translation: CASSLGLEAFF.

This clonotype was found many times. The V gene is TRBV20-1, the J gene TRBJ1-5, with TRBD1 matching over 7 bases. V dropped 4 bases and J dropped 5; count of bases not matched to a gene: 11. Per germline, CDR1 DFQATT and CDR2 SNEGSKA (reference sequence). CDR3 length: 15 residues. The CDR3 reads CSAISPTTGDQPQHF. The CDR3 bases are TGCAGTGCTATCAGTCCAACCACAGGGGATCAGCCCCAGCATTTT.

This clonotype was counted many times. The chain uses TRBV20-1 and TRBJ1-1, with no clear D. Between the trimmed V and J ends, which lost 2 bases and 5 bases, there was a span of 12 bases. In germline, CDR1 is DFQATT, CDR2 SNEGSKA (reference sequence). The CDR3 extends over 13 amino acids. CDR3 in amino acids: CSARRQPKTEAFF. CDR3 nucleotide sequence: TGCAGTGCTAGAAGGCAGCCGAAGACTGAAGCTTTCTTT.

The table lists this clonotype with many counts. V is TRBV6-1 and J is TRBJ1-5, with D unresolved. The CDR3 spans 14 residues. Germline V CDR1 and CDR2: MNHNS, SASEGT. Trimming shortened V by 4 bases and J by 0 bases, and 7 bases separated the two germline ends. The CDR3 protein is CASSVTYSNQPQHF. CDR3 DNA sequence: TGTGCCAGCAGTGTGACTTATAGCAATCAGCCCCAGCATTTT.

CDR3 loop: CAISESREGQPQHF. The CDR3 DNA reads as TGTGCCATCAGTGAGTCCCGGGAGGGTCAGCCCCAGCATTTT. V usage is TRBV10-3 and J usage is TRBJ1-5; D call uncertain. This CDR3 has 14 amino acids. V was shortened by 0 bases and J by 6 bases, with 9 bases between the two germline ends. Germline V CDR1 and CDR2: ENHRY, SYGVKD.

The genes are TRBV2 and TRBJ2-7; D remains unclear. The length of the CDR3 is 13 residues. From germline, CDR1 is SNHLY and CDR2 FYNNEI. Between the trimmed V and J ends, which lost 1 base and 2 bases, there was a span of 6 bases. The CDR3 is CASSEVWPYEQYF. The CDR3 coding sequence is TGTGCCAGCAGTGAAGTGTGGCCCTACGAGCAGTACTTC.